Each of the 6 T cell receptor beta chains below was sequenced from the same sample in a study of early T cells in non-severe SARS-CoV-2 infection. TCRdb processed the 5' RACE reads anew with MiXCR; each CDR3 protein has one entry. In the table there are tens of thousands of distinct CDR3 sequences, roughly 13% of which are singletons. The sequencing input was whole blood. These receptors all come from an adult who was a healthcare worker with PCR-confirmed SARS-CoV-2 infection or an uninfected control (not recorded which).

The V and J genes are TRBV12-3 or TRBV12-4 and TRBJ1-1, with D possibly matching TRBD1 (5 bases). The CDR3 is 13 amino acids. V lost 5 bases to trimming and J lost 4 bases, with 11 bases between them. CDR3 residues: CASSLSRVTEAFF. The DNA of the CDR3 is TGTGCCAGCAGTCTGAGCAGGGTCACTGAAGCTTTCTTT.

This clonotype was seen only a few times. The chain uses TRBV29-1 and TRBJ2-3; 11 bases are shared with TRBD2. Germline V lookup: CDR1 SQVTM, CDR2 ANQGSEA. CDR3 size: 16 residues. Losses at the gene ends were 4 bases for V and 2 bases for J; bases not matched to a gene: 8. The CDR3 DNA follows: TGCAGCGTTGTACTAGCGGGAGTGGAGGTCACAGATACGCAGTATTTT. Translation gives CSVVLAGVEVTDTQYF.

This clonotype has more than one count but fewer than ten. The chain recombines TRBV7-6 with TRBJ2-1; D could derive from TRBD1 or TRBD2 (5 bases each). Trimming removed 4 bases at V and 0 bases at J, with 7 bases between. Germline V gives CDR1 SGHVS, CDR2 FNYEAQ. This CDR3 is built from 14 residues. Written as DNA, the CDR3 is TGTGCCAGCAGCTGGGGGAACTCCTACAATGAGCAGTTCTTC. Protein sequence: CASSWGNSYNEQFF.

This clonotype was detected ten times or more. V and J are TRBV13 and TRBJ2-2; D is perhaps TRBD1 or TRBD2 (6 bases each). With 5 bases removed from V and 6 bases from J, the gap between germline ends came to 13 bases. The germline V gene encodes CDR1 PRHDT and CDR2 FYEKMQ (reference sequence). The CDR3 consists of 14 residues. CDR3 loop: CASSLGGNAGELFF. The CDR3 DNA reads as TGTGCCAGCAGCCTCGGGGGCAATGCCGGGGAGCTGTTTTTT. The variable domain in full, with the rest retrieved from reference TRBV13 and TRBJ2-2, is AAGVIQSPRHLIKEKRETATLKCYPIPRHDTVYWYQQGPGQDPQFLISFYEKMQSDKGSIPDRFSAQQFSDYHSELNMSSLELGDSALYFCASSLGGNAGELFFGEGSRLTVL.

Ten or more counts support this clonotype. The J gene is TRBJ1-6, the V gene TRBV12-3 or TRBV12-4; D is ambiguous. The V end was cut by 3 bases, the J end by 0 bases, with 3 bases between. This CDR3 is built from 14 residues. The CDR3 loop reads CASSFGSYNSPLHF. The CDR3 DNA is TGTGCCAGCAGTTTCGGCTCCTATAATTCACCCCTCCACTTT.

This clonotype was detected only a few times. The V and J genes are TRBV29-1 and TRBJ2-4; a possible D gene is TRBD1 (5 bases). CDR3 length: 11 residues. The germline V and J ends were trimmed by 7 bases and 6 bases, with 10 bases remaining between them. From germline, CDR1 is SQVTM and CDR2 ANQGSEA. The CDR3 nucleotides are TGCAGCGCCGTAGACAGAAACATTCAGTACTTC. Translation gives CSAVDRNIQYF.